These T cell receptor beta chains were read from a single sample in a study of blood T cell repertoires in COVID-19. Assay used: immunoSEQ multiplex PCR; TCRdb lists only in-frame clones, some missing. The sample lists approximately 210,000 clones, roughly nine tenths seen once, with 1% to 1.5% in the top ten. Source material: peripheral blood. The source is a man aged 30 to 39 with acute or convalescent COVID-19. Both conserved end residues are part of each CDR3. Each record gives: J gene, V gene, clone size, D gene, CDR3 protein, CDR3 DNA. The D gene is left open where the match is weak. Clone size appears in some rows only: once, few, many, or a class for an expanded clone.

j_call: TRBJ2-7
v_call: TRBV19
clone_size: NA
d_call: NA
cdr3_aa: CASSITESYEQYF
cdr3_nt: TGTGCCAGTAGTATTACAGAAAGCTACGAGCAGTACTTC

j_call: TRBJ1-1
v_call: TRBV3-1/TRBV3-2
clone_size: NA
d_call: NA
cdr3_aa: CASSRGQQAFF
cdr3_nt: TGTGCCAGCAGCCGGGGACAACAAGCTTTCTTT

j_call: TRBJ2-7
v_call: TRBV5-4
clone_size: NA
d_call: TRBD1
cdr3_aa: CASSRQGTYEQYF
cdr3_nt: TGTGCCAGCAGTCGACAGGGGACCTACGAGCAGTACTTC

j_call: TRBJ2-5
v_call: TRBV11-2
clone_size: NA
d_call: TRBD2
cdr3_aa: CASSQAGGTQYF
cdr3_nt: TGTGCCAGCAGCCAGGCGGGGGGGACCCAGTACTTC

j_call: TRBJ2-2
v_call: TRBV10-3
clone_size: NA
d_call: NA
cdr3_aa: CAISGTGELFF
cdr3_nt: TGTGCCATCAGTGGGACTGGGGAGCTGTTTTTT

j_call: TRBJ2-7
v_call: TRBV19
clone_size: once
d_call: NA
cdr3_aa: CASSTFGYGEQYF
cdr3_nt: TGTGCCAGTAGCACTTTTGGTTACGGGGAGCAGTACTTC

j_call: TRBJ2-7
v_call: TRBV28
clone_size: NA
d_call: TRBD2
cdr3_aa: CASSYQASGRLRNYEQYF
cdr3_nt: TGTGCCAGCAGTTACCAGGCTAGCGGGAGGCTACGAAACTACGAGCAGTACTTC

j_call: TRBJ2-7
v_call: TRBV28
clone_size: NA
d_call: NA
cdr3_aa: CASSLHRVPYEQYF
cdr3_nt: TGTGCCAGCAGTTTACACAGGGTCCCCTACGAGCAGTACTTC

j_call: TRBJ1-1
v_call: TRBV10-3
clone_size: NA
d_call: NA
cdr3_aa: CAISEGGPEAFF
cdr3_nt: TGTGCCATCAGTGAGGGGGGCCCTGAAGCTTTCTTT

j_call: TRBJ2-1
v_call: TRBV14
clone_size: NA
d_call: TRBD2
cdr3_aa: CASSLVPTSGTRKQFF
cdr3_nt: TGTGCCAGCAGCCTTGTACCGACTAGCGGTACGAGAAAGCAGTTCTTC

j_call: TRBJ2-7
v_call: TRBV18
clone_size: NA
d_call: TRBD1
cdr3_aa: CASSPPGQGVKQYF
cdr3_nt: TGTGCCAGCTCACCCCCGGGACAGGGGGTAAAGCAGTACTTC

j_call: TRBJ2-2
v_call: TRBV7-9
clone_size: NA
d_call: TRBD2
cdr3_aa: CASSLAGLANTGELFF
cdr3_nt: TGTGCCAGCAGCTTAGCCGGACTAGCGAACACCGGGGAGCTGTTTTTT

j_call: TRBJ1-1
v_call: TRBV6-5
clone_size: once
d_call: TRBD1
cdr3_aa: CASSYLSGGMDEAFF
cdr3_nt: TGTGCCAGCAGTTACTTGTCAGGGGGCATGGATGAAGCTTTCTTT

j_call: TRBJ1-2
v_call: TRBV28
clone_size: NA
d_call: NA
cdr3_aa: CASTTPGSYGYTF
cdr3_nt: TGTGCCAGCACCACCCCAGGGTCCTATGGCTACACCTTC

j_call: TRBJ2-5
v_call: TRBV7-2
clone_size: NA
d_call: NA
cdr3_aa: CASSFRLAETRGETQYF
cdr3_nt: TGTGCCAGCAGCTTTAGACTAGCCGAGACGAGGGGGGAGACCCAGTACTTC

j_call: TRBJ2-7
v_call: TRBV7-2
clone_size: once
d_call: NA
cdr3_aa: CASSPARVASYEQYF
cdr3_nt: TGTGCCAGCAGCCCCGCCCGGGTAGCCAGCTACGAGCAGTACTTC

j_call: TRBJ2-7
v_call: TRBV11-2
clone_size: NA
d_call: TRBD2
cdr3_aa: CASSRGGYEQYF
cdr3_nt: TGTGCCAGCAGCCGCGGGGGCTACGAGCAGTACTTC

j_call: TRBJ2-5
v_call: TRBV7-2
clone_size: once
d_call: TRBD1
cdr3_aa: CASRPTGRVIETQYF
cdr3_nt: TGTGCCAGCAGGCCGACAGGGCGGGTAATTGAGACCCAGTACTTC

j_call: TRBJ2-1
v_call: TRBV29-1
clone_size: NA
d_call: NA
cdr3_aa: CSVVTGLLIEFF
cdr3_nt: TGCAGCGTTGTAACAGGTTTACTAATTGAGTTCTTC

j_call: TRBJ1-1
v_call: TRBV28
clone_size: once
d_call: NA
cdr3_aa: CASSFRRGTEAFF
cdr3_nt: TGTGCCAGCAGTTTCAGACGAGGCACTGAAGCTTTCTTT

j_call: TRBJ1-6
v_call: TRBV30
clone_size: NA
d_call: NA
cdr3_aa: CAWSGGLSSPLHF
cdr3_nt: TGTGCCTGGAGTGGGGGCCTTAGTTCACCCCTCCACTTT

j_call: TRBJ2-5
v_call: TRBV7-2
clone_size: NA
d_call: NA
cdr3_aa: CASSLWEKETQYF
cdr3_nt: TGTGCCAGCAGCTTATGGGAGAAAGAGACCCAGTACTTC

j_call: TRBJ1-4
v_call: TRBV18
clone_size: NA
d_call: NA
cdr3_aa: CASSPREGTQLRREKLFF
cdr3_nt: TGTGCCAGCTCACCAAGGGAGGGGACTCAGCTTCGCCGGGAAAAACTGTTTTTT

j_call: TRBJ2-1
v_call: TRBV19
clone_size: NA
d_call: TRBD1
cdr3_aa: CASSIPGTGGVNEQFF
cdr3_nt: TGTGCCAGTAGTATTCCCGGGACAGGGGGCGTGAATGAGCAGTTCTTC

j_call: TRBJ1-2
v_call: TRBV5-1
clone_size: NA
d_call: TRBD1
cdr3_aa: CASSPGQLFYGYTF
cdr3_nt: TGCGCCAGCAGCCCGGGACAGCTATTCTATGGCTACACCTTC

j_call: TRBJ1-2
v_call: TRBV19
clone_size: NA
d_call: NA
cdr3_aa: CASSPSGDTYGYTF
cdr3_nt: TGTGCCAGTAGTCCGAGCGGAGACACCTATGGCTACACCTTC

j_call: TRBJ2-1
v_call: TRBV5-4
clone_size: NA
d_call: TRBD2
cdr3_aa: CASSARGGSYNEQFF
cdr3_nt: TGTGCCAGCAGCGCACGGGGGGGCTCCTACAATGAGCAGTTCTTC

j_call: TRBJ2-1
v_call: TRBV7-7
clone_size: NA
d_call: TRBD2
cdr3_aa: CASSSGGAAYNEQFF
cdr3_nt: TGTGCTAGCAGCAGCGGGGGGGCGGCCTACAATGAGCAGTTCTTC

j_call: TRBJ1-1
v_call: TRBV12-3/TRBV12-4
clone_size: NA
d_call: NA
cdr3_aa: CASTEGTEAFF
cdr3_nt: TGTGCCAGCACGGAGGGGACGGAAGCTTTCTTT

j_call: TRBJ2-1
v_call: TRBV7-2
clone_size: NA
d_call: TRBD2
cdr3_aa: CASSKRSGGANEQFF
cdr3_nt: TGTGCCAGCAGCAAGAGGAGCGGGGGGGCAAATGAGCAGTTCTTC

j_call: TRBJ1-2
v_call: TRBV6-6
clone_size: NA
d_call: TRBD1
cdr3_aa: CASSPPTGGVYGYTF
cdr3_nt: TGTGCCAGCAGTCCGCCGACAGGGGGCGTCTATGGCTACACCTTC

j_call: TRBJ1-4
v_call: TRBV19
clone_size: NA
d_call: NA
cdr3_aa: CASSYISTNEKLFF
cdr3_nt: TGTGCCAGTAGTTACATATCAACTAATGAAAAACTGTTTTTT

j_call: TRBJ2-3
v_call: TRBV11-2
clone_size: NA
d_call: TRBD2
cdr3_aa: CASSSRGGGAGDTQYF
cdr3_nt: TGTGCCAGCAGCTCCCGGGGCGGGGGGGCTGGAGATACGCAGTATTTT

j_call: TRBJ1-5
v_call: TRBV28
clone_size: NA
d_call: TRBD1
cdr3_aa: CASSLAGGKSNSNQPQHF
cdr3_nt: TGTGCCAGCAGTTTAGCAGGGGGCAAGTCAAATAGCAATCAGCCCCAGCATTTT

j_call: TRBJ2-2
v_call: TRBV3-1/TRBV3-2
clone_size: NA
d_call: TRBD1
cdr3_aa: CASSQVGQGAGTGELFF
cdr3_nt: TGTGCCAGCAGCCAAGTAGGACAGGGGGCAGGAACCGGGGAGCTGTTTTTT

j_call: TRBJ2-1
v_call: TRBV7-9
clone_size: NA
d_call: TRBD2
cdr3_aa: CASSPRLAGVLNEQFF
cdr3_nt: TGTGCCAGCAGCCCTCGACTAGCGGGGGTCCTTAATGAGCAGTTCTTC

j_call: TRBJ1-5
v_call: TRBV3-1/TRBV3-2
clone_size: NA
d_call: TRBD1
cdr3_aa: CASSLRTGSNQPQHF
cdr3_nt: TGTGCCAGCAGCCTCCGGACAGGTAGCAATCAGCCCCAGCATTTT

j_call: TRBJ1-2
v_call: TRBV6-5
clone_size: once
d_call: NA
cdr3_aa: CASLRGGGYTF
cdr3_nt: TGTGCTTCACTAAGGGGGGGCGGCTACACCTTC

j_call: TRBJ1-4
v_call: TRBV11-2
clone_size: few
d_call: NA
cdr3_aa: CASSLEGGSPNEKLFF
cdr3_nt: TGTGCCAGCAGCTTAGAAGGAGGGAGTCCGAACGAAAAACTGTTTTTT

j_call: TRBJ1-2
v_call: TRBV4-1
clone_size: NA
d_call: TRBD1
cdr3_aa: CASSRGQGADGYTF
cdr3_nt: TGCGCCAGCAGCCGCGGACAGGGTGCGGATGGCTACACCTTC

j_call: TRBJ1-2
v_call: TRBV7-2
clone_size: NA
d_call: TRBD1
cdr3_aa: CASSFTGTGDNYGYTF
cdr3_nt: TGTGCCAGCAGCTTCACCGGGACAGGGGACAACTATGGCTACACCTTC

j_call: TRBJ1-5
v_call: TRBV19
clone_size: few
d_call: TRBD1
cdr3_aa: CASSTQGANQPQHF
cdr3_nt: TGTGCCAGTAGCACTCAGGGGGCTAATCAGCCCCAGCATTTT

j_call: TRBJ2-1
v_call: TRBV3-1/TRBV3-2
clone_size: NA
d_call: NA
cdr3_aa: CASSQVSIDNEQFF
cdr3_nt: TGTGCCAGCAGCCAAGTTAGTATCGACAATGAGCAGTTCTTC

j_call: TRBJ1-6
v_call: TRBV3-1/TRBV3-2
clone_size: NA
d_call: NA
cdr3_aa: CASSQDWGVSSPLHF
cdr3_nt: TGTGCCAGCAGCCAAGATTGGGGAGTTAGTTCACCCCTCCACTTT

j_call: TRBJ1-5
v_call: TRBV29-1
clone_size: NA
d_call: NA
cdr3_aa: CSVVTGSGQPQHF
cdr3_nt: TGCAGCGTTGTGACGGGTTCCGGTCAGCCCCAGCATTTT

j_call: TRBJ1-1
v_call: TRBV28
clone_size: NA
d_call: TRBD1
cdr3_aa: CASTYRGGKTEAFF
cdr3_nt: TGTGCCAGCACTTACAGGGGGGGAAAAACTGAAGCTTTCTTT

j_call: TRBJ2-1
v_call: TRBV4-1
clone_size: NA
d_call: TRBD2
cdr3_aa: CASSQLGLAGGSPYNEQFF
cdr3_nt: TGCGCCAGCAGCCAGTTGGGGCTAGCGGGAGGTAGCCCCTACAATGAGCAGTTCTTC

j_call: TRBJ2-7
v_call: TRBV19
clone_size: NA
d_call: TRBD1
cdr3_aa: CASRGQGAYEQYF
cdr3_nt: TGTGCCAGTAGGGGACAGGGGGCCTACGAGCAGTACTTC

j_call: TRBJ2-1
v_call: TRBV5-1
clone_size: NA
d_call: TRBD1
cdr3_aa: CASSVIGTGDTSSYNEQFF
cdr3_nt: TGCGCCAGCAGCGTAATCGGGACAGGGGACACTTCCTCGTACAATGAGCAGTTCTTC

j_call: TRBJ1-3
v_call: TRBV15
clone_size: NA
d_call: TRBD1
cdr3_aa: CATSVQGAGGNTIYF
cdr3_nt: TGTGCCACCAGCGTCCAGGGGGCAGGCGGAAACACCATATATTTT

j_call: TRBJ1-6
v_call: TRBV21-1
clone_size: once
d_call: NA
cdr3_aa: CASSKDYRTPGDSPLHF
cdr3_nt: TGTGCCAGCAGCAAAGATTACAGGACACCTGGGGATTCACCCCTCCACTTT

j_call: TRBJ2-1
v_call: TRBV3-1/TRBV3-2
clone_size: NA
d_call: TRBD2
cdr3_aa: CASSRLRGRAPEQFF
cdr3_nt: TGTGCCAGCAGCAGATTGCGGGGGAGGGCGCCTGAGCAGTTCTTC

j_call: TRBJ1-4
v_call: TRBV5-1
clone_size: NA
d_call: NA
cdr3_aa: CASSLEAGAREKLFF
cdr3_nt: TGCGCCAGCAGCTTGGAAGCAGGGGCGCGTGAAAAACTGTTTTTT

j_call: TRBJ1-1
v_call: TRBV28
clone_size: NA
d_call: TRBD1
cdr3_aa: CASGTGDTEAFF
cdr3_nt: TGTGCCAGCGGGACAGGGGACACTGAAGCTTTCTTT